This T cell receptor (beta chain) was found in a study of molecular identifiers for immune sequencing clone quantification. Germline V gene data show CDR1 as KGHDR and CDR2 as SFDVKD. This CDR3 contains 13 residues. Trimming left V 4 bases short and J 1 base short, with 3 bases between. This clonotype has at least ten counts. TCRdb ran MiXCR on the PCR reads and lists one entry per CDR3 protein. The top ten hold roughly 0.79% of the sample, which has around 460,000 distinct CDR3 sequences, roughly 24% seen once. V is TRBV24-1 and J is TRBJ2-2, with no clear D. Sequenced input: naive CD8+ T cells from blood, with Jurkat cell RNA spiked in. The subset: FACS-sorted CD8+CD4-CCR7+CD45RA+ naive T cells. This sequence was found in a human donor in good health. Some libraries in this study had Jurkat cell RNA spiked in. The CDR3 DNA reads TGTGCCACCAGTGAAGAGAACACCGGGGAGCTGTTTTTT. Its protein is CATSEENTGELFF.